These 27 T cell receptor beta chains were all obtained from the same sample, sequenced in a study of shared clonotypes between healthy human individuals. Only in-frame clones appear in the TCRdb table, and some are missing; sequencing was by immunoSEQ multiplex PCR. Seen here are around 510,000 clones, roughly four fifths observed once, and the top ten hold approximately 12%. The sequenced sample was PBMCs. Receptor source: a woman aged 35 to 49 in good health. Some clones in this sample may be carry-over from other donors' samples.

The chain couples TRBV11-2 to TRBJ1-1, with a tentative D call TRBD1 (6 bases). The CDR3 length is 15 residues. V dropped 0 bases and J dropped 5 bases, with 13 bases sitting between them. From germline, CDR1 is SGHAT and CDR2 FQNNGV. CDR3 coding DNA: TGTGCCAGCAGCTTAGAAGGGGGAGGCTGGACTGAAGCTTTCTTT. Translating it yields CASSLEGGGWTEAFF.

This clone appeared a single time. J is TRBJ1-2 and V is TRBV7-3; D is uncertain. Germline assignment: CDR1 SGHTA and CDR2 FQGTGA. The CDR3 totals 14 residues. Trimming took off 0 bases at V and 6 bases at J, with 11 bases between the two ends. The CDR3 sequence: CASSLTGQEDGYTF. CDR3 nucleotides: TGTGCCAGCAGCTTAACGGGCCAGGAGGATGGCTACACCTTC.

The chain combines TRBV27 with TRBJ2-1; 10 bases line up with TRBD2. Per germline, CDR1 MNHEY and CDR2 SMNVEV (reference sequence). Trimming at V came to 5 bases and at J to 0 bases, leaving 7 bases not matched to a gene. The CDR3 consists of 17 residues. The CDR3 sequence is CASSPPLAGGSYNEQFF. CDR3 DNA sequence: TGTGCCAGCAGTCCCCCTTTAGCGGGAGGCTCCTACAATGAGCAGTTCTTC.

The chain combines TRBV5-4 with TRBJ1-1, with D perhaps TRBD1 (5 bases). Germline lookup yields CDR1 SGHNT and CDR2 YYREEE (reference sequence). V gave up 4 bases and J gave up 1 base, with 17 bases separating them. The CDR3 has 16 amino acids. The CDR3 protein is CASSLSWGSGNTEAFF. The CDR3 bases are TGTGCCAGCAGCCTGAGTTGGGGGTCCGGGAACACTGAAGCTTTCTTT.

The V call is TRBV7-8, the J call TRBJ1-2, with unresolved D. CDR1 is SGHVS and CDR2 is FQNEAQ in the germline V gene. There are 17 residues in the CDR3. Between the trimmed V and J ends, which lost 1 base and 0 bases, there was a span of 15 bases. The chain's CDR3 is CASSLGRRPLPNYGYTF. DNA for the CDR3: TGTGCCAGCAGCTTAGGTAGACGGCCCCTGCCTAACTATGGCTACACCTTC.

The V gene is TRBV5-1, the J gene TRBJ2-7, with 8 bases matching TRBD1. Germline V gene data show CDR1 as SGHRS and CDR2 as YFSETQ. With 5 bases clipped from V and 7 bases from J, the junction kept 11 bases outside the gene matches. This CDR3 comprises 14 residues. DNA of the CDR3: TGCGCCAGCAGAACCACAGGGGGTCCTGGTGAGCAGTACTTC. Its translation: CASRTTGGPGEQYF.

The chain combines TRBV28 with TRBJ2-1; 12 positions agree with TRBD2. The CDR3 runs 14 residues. Germline lookup yields CDR1 MDHEN and CDR2 SYDVKM. After removal of 9 bases from V and 6 bases from J, the junction contained 6 bases not matched to a gene. This chain's CDR3 is CASLTSGRSNEQFF. The CDR3 bases are TGTGCCAGTTTGACTAGCGGGAGAAGCAATGAGCAGTTCTTC.

The count of this clone is one. Compared with germline, one end of the junction differs, possibly owing to a read error. The CDR3 DNA follows: TGTGCCAGCAGTGAGGTAGCAGACCCTTACAATAAGCAGTTCTTC. It yields the protein CASSEVADPYNKQFF. The V call is TRBV6-4, the J call TRBJ2-1, with D hard to call. The CDR3 consists of 15 residues. The V gene's germline CDR1 is MRHNA and CDR2 SNTAGT.

Only one count was recorded for this clone. This sequence joins TRBV7-9 and TRBJ2-1; D is undetermined. The CDR3 length is 12 residues. The V end lost 4 bases, the J end lost 4 bases, and 5 bases lay between the germline ends. Germline CDR1 SEHNR, CDR2 FQNEAQ (reference sequence). For the CDR3, the DNA is TGTGCCAGCAGCTCAGCTTACAATGAGCAGTTCTTC. This gives the protein CASSSAYNEQFF. The full variable domain, with the rest looked up from reference TRBV7-9 and TRBJ2-1, is DTGVSQNPRHKITKRGQNVTFRCDPISEHNRLYWYRQTLGQGPEFLTYFQNEAQLEKSRLLSDRFSAERPKGSFSTLEIQRTEQGDSAMYLCASSSAYNEQFFGPGTRLTVL.

This chain uses TRBV30 with TRBJ1-5; D uncertain. CDR3 length: 12 amino acids. The V end was cut by 3 bases, the J end by 5 bases, with 8 bases between. The germline gives CDR1 GTSNPN, CDR2 SVGIG (reference sequence). The CDR3 DNA reads TGTGCCTGGAGCTTTTCGGATCAGCCCCAGCATTTT. Translating gives CAWSFSDQPQHF.

The J gene is TRBJ2-7, the V gene TRBV6-6, with 7 bases that match TRBD1. Germline V CDR1 and CDR2: MNHNY, SVGAGI (reference sequence). V shed 5 bases and J 2 bases; nucleotides not matched to a gene: 3. The CDR3 runs to 13 residues. CDR3 bases: TGTGCCAGCAGTATCGGACAGGCCTACGAGCAGTACTTC. Translating it yields CASSIGQAYEQYF.

CDR3 sequence: CASTPRRTGELFF. The CDR3 bases are TGTGCCAGCACCCCTCGGCGGACCGGGGAGCTGTTTTTT. The chain couples TRBV7-2 to TRBJ2-2; D unresolved. Germline loops: CDR1 SGHTA, CDR2 FQGNSA. Trimming cost V 7 bases and J 5 bases, with 11 bases left between them. This CDR3 region has 13 residues.

This clone has a count of ten or more. V and J are TRBV11-2 and TRBJ2-3; 8 bases agree with TRBD1. This CDR3 is built from 13 residues. Per the germline V gene, CDR1 is SGHAT and CDR2 is FQNNGV. V shed 6 bases and J 13 bases; nucleotides not matched to a gene: 12. The CDR3 loop reads CASSPREQGVEYF. The DNA for the CDR3 is TGTGCCAGCAGTCCACGGGAACAGGGGGTGGAGTATTTT.

For this clone: This sequence may be a read error, since a much larger clone differs from it by one base. In the same sample, other DNA sequences code for this CDR3. V is TRBV7-3 and J is TRBJ2-1, with D perhaps matching TRBD2 (5 bases). This CDR3 region has 17 residues. The germline V gene encodes CDR1 SGHTA and CDR2 FQGTGA. The V end was cut by 5 bases, the J end by 0 bases, with 17 bases between. CDR3 coding DNA: TGTGCCAGCAGCCTAATACCCTCAGCGGACTCCTACAATGAGCAGTTCTTC. Translated, it gives CASSLIPSADSYNEQFF.

Of note for this clone: One junction end disagrees with the germline gene, perhaps due to a read error. The chain links TRBV28 to TRBJ1-4, with TRBD1 identical over 9 bases. Per the germline V gene, CDR1 is MDHEN and CDR2 is SYDVKM. The CDR3 loop spans 12 amino acids. CDR3 sequence reads: CACNSGTGPVSF. In nucleotides, the CDR3 is TGTGCCTGTAACTCCGGGACAGGGCCCGTCTCTTTT.

This clone was counted a few times. This specimen includes other DNA sequences encoding the same CDR3. This sequence joins TRBV18 and TRBJ2-1; D possibly matches TRBD1 or TRBD2 (5 bases each). CDR1 KGHSH and CDR2 LQKENI come from the germline V gene. Trimming took 5 bases from V and 0 from J, leaving 5 bases between them. This CDR3 has 13 amino acids. The CDR3 DNA is TGTGCCAGCTCAGGGGGCTCCTACAATGAGCAGTTCTTC. Residues: CASSGGSYNEQFF.

This chain connects TRBV7-8 to TRBJ2-5, with 9 bases fitting TRBD2. The germline V gene encodes CDR1 SGHVS and CDR2 FQNEAQ. After removal of 1 base from V and 5 bases from J, the junction contained 5 bases not matched to a gene. The CDR3 runs 15 residues. The CDR3 sequence: CASSLGGLAEETQYF. The CDR3 bases are TGTGCCAGCAGCTTAGGGGGACTAGCCGAGGAGACCCAGTACTTC.

The V gene is TRBV7-2, the J gene TRBJ2-1; 10 bases map to TRBD2. Per the germline V gene, CDR1 is SGHTA and CDR2 is FQGNSA. This CDR3 contains 16 residues. Losses at the gene ends were 1 base for V and 7 bases for J; bases not matched to a gene: 7. CDR3 sequence: CASSLGVAGGINEQFF. The CDR3 DNA reads as TGTGCCAGCAGCTTAGGGGTAGCGGGAGGTATAAATGAGCAGTTCTTC.

This chain links TRBV28 with TRBJ2-4; 12 bases map to TRBD2. The germline CDR1 and CDR2 sequences are MDHEN and SYDVKM. Germline trimming cut 3 bases from V and 7 bases from J; bases unmatched to any gene: 7. This CDR3 has 16 amino acids. The CDR3 nucleotides read TGTGCCAGCAGTTTGGCTAGCGGGAGGGCTGGGAACATTCAGTACTTC. It encodes CASSLASGRAGNIQYF. The full variable domain, rest sourced from reference TRBV28 and TRBJ2-4, is DVKVTQSSRYLVKRTGEKVFLECVQDMDHENMFWYRQDPGLGLRLIYFSYDVKMKEKGDIPEGYSVSREKKERFSLILESASTNQTSMYLCASSLASGRAGNIQYFGAGTRLSVL.

The rearrangement links TRBV4-2 to TRBJ2-3; 7 bases fit TRBD2. Germline CDR1 LGHNA, CDR2 YNFKEQ. The V gene end was trimmed by 0 bases and the J gene end by 0 bases; junction bases not matched to a gene: 12. The length of the CDR3 is 19 residues. DNA for the CDR3: TGTGCCAGCAGCCAAGATCCCATGGGGGGGGAGAAAAGCACAGATACGCAGTATTTT. This translates into CASSQDPMGGEKSTDTQYF.

The rearrangement uses TRBV19 and TRBJ1-5, with 10 bases fitting TRBD1. Germline V gene sequence: CDR1 LNHDA, CDR2 SQIVND (reference sequence). This CDR3 is built from 16 residues. The V and J ends lost 4 bases and 2 bases, in that order; junction bases with no gene match: 5. CDR3 residues: CASSTRTGGRNQPQHF. The CDR3 coding sequence is TGTGCCAGTAGTACCCGGACAGGGGGTCGCAATCAGCCCCAGCATTTT.

The genes are TRBV4-3 and TRBJ1-2; tentatively, D is TRBD1 (5 bases). The CDR3 covers 13 residues. In germline, CDR1 is LGHNA, CDR2 YSLEER. With 2 bases removed from V and 8 bases from J, the gap between germline ends came to 12 bases. The CDR3 sequence is CASSQTGSSGYTF. In nucleotides, the CDR3 is TGCGCCAGCAGCCAAACAGGATCCTCCGGCTACACCTTC.

This rearrangement joins TRBV5-6 to TRBJ2-2; D is uncertain. Per the germline V gene, CDR1 is SGHDT and CDR2 is YYEEEE. The CDR3 is 14 amino acids. V was cut by 6 bases and J by 2 bases, with 11 bases left in between. CDR3 DNA sequence: TGTGCCAGCACCCTGGACGGAAACACCGGGGAGCTGTTTTTT. This translates into CASTLDGNTGELFF. Supplemented by reference TRBV5-6 and TRBJ2-2, the full variable domain reads DAGVTQSPTHLIKTRGQQVTLRCSPKSGHDTVSWYQQALGQGPQFIFQYYEEEERQRGNFPDRFSGHQFPNYSSELNVNALLLGDSALYLCASTLDGNTGELFFGEGSRLTVL.

The chain uses TRBV15 and TRBJ2-7, with TRBD1 identical over 8 bases. Germline CDR1 reads LNHNV; CDR2 reads YYDKDF (reference sequence). V trimming: 4 bases; J trimming: 2 bases; junction bases outside the gene matches: 7. This CDR3 has 15 residues. The CDR3 nucleotides are TGTGCCACCAGCAAAGGGCAGGACAGGGCCTACGAGCAGTACTTC. Protein sequence: CATSKGQDRAYEQYF.

The chain employs TRBV28 and TRBJ2-1; TRBD1 matches at 7 bases. The CDR3 runs 15 residues. The germline gives CDR1 MDHEN, CDR2 SYDVKM. The ends lost 7 bases at V and 1 base at J; junction bases unmatched: 7. This CDR3 reads CASTQTGRSYNEQFF. CDR3 in DNA: TGTGCCAGCACCCAGACAGGGAGATCCTACAATGAGCAGTTCTTC.

This clone showed up just a few times. The chain joins TRBV7-3 to TRBJ2-5, with D tentatively TRBD2 (5 bases). CDR3 size: 13 residues. Between the trimmed V and J ends, which lost 5 bases and 5 bases, there was a span of 12 bases. Germline CDR1 is SGHTA and CDR2 is FQGTGA. CDR3 in amino acids: CASSPGFGETQYF. The CDR3 DNA follows: TGTGCCAGCAGCCCGGGGTTCGGGGAGACCCAGTACTTC.

V and J are TRBV27 and TRBJ1-2, with TRBD1 identical over 9 bases. The CDR3 runs 14 residues. The V gene end was trimmed by 5 bases and the J gene end by 8 bases; junction bases not matched to a gene: 9. Germline V gives CDR1 MNHEY, CDR2 SMNVEV (reference sequence). CDR3 sequence: CASSPRTGVGGYTF. CDR3 DNA: TGTGCCAGCAGTCCTCGGACAGGGGTGGGGGGCTACACCTTC.